The 17 T cell receptor beta chains reported below all come from one sample, sequenced in a study of blood T cells in healthy people across ages. It was with a sample-barcoded 5' primer and a J-beta primer mix that a second PCR of about 7 to 12 cycles was run. One entry per CDR3 protein results from TCRdb running MiXCR on the 5' RACE reads. The sample records 1.4 million or so distinct CDR3 sequences, 35% to 45% being singletons. Specimen: blood. The receptors here all came from a young woman in good health.

The V and J genes are TRBV7-2 and TRBJ1-4; D unresolved. The V end was cut by 3 bases, the J end by 5 bases, with 10 bases between. The CDR3 runs 14 residues. Germline V gene data show CDR1 as SGHTA and CDR2 as FQGNSA. The CDR3 DNA reads as TGTGCCAGCAGCTTGGTCCCCTCAAATGAAAAACTGTTTTTT. Amino acid sequence: CASSLVPSNEKLFF. Using reference TRBV7-2 and TRBJ1-4 for the parts outside the CDR3, the full variable domain is GAGVSQSPSNKVTEKGKDVELRCDPISGHTALYWYRQSLGQGLEFLIYFQGNSAPDKSGLPSDRFSAERTGGSVSTLTIQRTQQEDSAVYLCASSLVPSNEKLFFGSGTQLSVL.

J is TRBJ1-5 and V is TRBV10-3, with D tentatively TRBD1 (5 bases). Between the trimmed V and J ends, which lost 8 bases and 9 bases, there was a span of 23 bases. Germline CDR1 is ENHRY and CDR2 is SYGVKD. CDR3 length: 15 amino acids. CDR3 loop: CAIPGRPVPRGPQHF. The DNA for the CDR3 is TGTGCCATCCCGGGACGCCCCGTCCCACGCGGGCCCCAGCATTTT.

The chain combines TRBV6-5 with TRBJ2-5; either TRBD1 or TRBD2 may supply D (5 bases each). Germline V CDR1 and CDR2: MNHEY, SVGAGI. The CDR3 runs 15 residues. The V end was cut by 5 bases, the J end by 11 bases, with 24 bases between. The CDR3 coding sequence is TGTGCCAGCAGTCCTCCGGGACCCCGGTACAATGAGCAGTACTTC. Translated: CASSPPGPRYNEQYF.

This clonotype has at least ten counts. The V gene is TRBV4-3, the J gene TRBJ2-7; a possible D gene is TRBD1 (6 bases). The V and J ends lost 2 bases and 1 base respectively, with 9 bases between them. Germline lookup yields CDR1 LGHNA and CDR2 YSLEER. The CDR3 length is 14 residues. In nucleotides, the CDR3 is TGCGCCAGCAGCCAACAAGGACAGTCCTACGAGCAGTACTTC. Amino acids: CASSQQGQSYEQYF.

The chain uses TRBV5-6 and TRBJ1-5; a possible D gene is TRBD1 (6 bases). V shed 6 bases and J shed 6 bases, with 16 bases lying between them. The CDR3 is 14 residues long. Germline loops: CDR1 SGHDT, CDR2 YYEEEE. CDR3 sequence (DNA): TGTGCCAGCAATACACAGGGATCGGCTCAGCCCCAGCATTTT. This translates into CASNTQGSAQPQHF.

The count of this clonotype is one. The V gene is TRBV28, the J gene TRBJ2-5, with 13 bases matching TRBD2. Germline values: CDR1 MDHEN, CDR2 SYDVKM. Germline trimming cut 5 bases from V and 3 bases from J; bases unmatched to any gene: 6. The CDR3 covers 16 residues. The CDR3 DNA is TGTGCCAGCAGTCTCGGACTAGCGGGGGTTGAAGAGACCCAGTACTTC. This sequence encodes CASSLGLAGVEETQYF.

The gene calls are TRBV7-9 and TRBJ2-1; TRBD2 agrees at 10 bases. Germline V CDR1 and CDR2: SEHNR, FQNEAQ (reference sequence). The CDR3 consists of 16 residues. The junction had 7 bases not matched to a gene; V was cut back by 2 bases and J by 6 bases. As DNA, the CDR3 is TGTGCCAGCAGCTTAACCAGCGGGGGGGGAGGCAATGAGCAGTTCTTC. Its translation is CASSLTSGGGGNEQFF.

DNA of the CDR3: TGTGCCAGCAGCCAAGGTCAGCTAGCGGGGGGGGGTGAGCAGTTCTTC. Translation gives CASSQGQLAGGGEQFF. This chain uses TRBV4-2 with TRBJ2-1, with 12 bases fitting TRBD2. V lost 1 base to trimming and J lost 9 bases; unmatched junction nucleotides: 7. From germline, CDR1 is LGHNA and CDR2 YNFKEQ. CDR3 length equals 16 residues.

This clonotype was detected only a few times. V is TRBV6-1 and J is TRBJ1-1; TRBD1 aligns across 7 bases. From germline, CDR1 is MNHNS and CDR2 SASEGT. The CDR3 consists of 14 residues. The V segment lost 7 bases and the J segment 5 bases; nucleotides outside the gene matches: 10. The CDR3 region has the DNA TGTGCCAGCACTATAACAGGGGATCGGACTGAAGCTTTCTTT. It yields the protein CASTITGDRTEAFF.

The chain uses TRBV7-3 and TRBJ2-7; a weak D match, TRBD1 (6 bases). Germline loops: CDR1 SGHTA, CDR2 FQGTGA. V was shortened by 1 base and J by 4 bases, with 14 bases between the two germline ends. This CDR3 is 15 amino acids long. The CDR3 region is CASSLNPGARYEQYF. The CDR3, as DNA: TGTGCCAGCAGCTTAAACCCAGGGGCGCGTTACGAGCAGTACTTC.

The chain joins TRBV12-3 or TRBV12-4 to TRBJ1-3; TRBD1 is a possible D gene (5 bases). The CDR3 consists of 14 residues. Trimming pared 6 bases from V and 0 bases from J, leaving 9 bases between. Here the CDR3 reads CASSRTISGNTIYF. CDR3 nucleotide sequence: TGTGCCAGCAGCCGGACAATCTCTGGAAACACCATATATTTT.

This clonotype showed up just a few times. One end of the junction fails to match germline, which may point to a read error. J is TRBJ2-2 and V is TRBV29-1, with D perhaps assigned TRBD1 or TRBD2 (5 bases each). The CDR3 spans 14 residues. Germline CDR1 reads SQVTM; CDR2 reads ANQGSEA. DNA for the CDR3: TGCAGCGTTGAAAGGGGATCGGGCACCGGGGAGATGTTTTTT. Protein sequence: CSVERGSGTGEMFF.

This clonotype showed up just a few times. This chain uses TRBV11-1 with TRBJ1-5; tentatively, D is TRBD1 (6 bases). CDR3 length equals 13 residues. V lost 5 bases, J lost 7 bases, and 12 bases lay in between. The germline V gene encodes CDR1 SGHAT and CDR2 FQDESV (reference sequence). The CDR3 nucleotides are TGTGCCAGCAGCATCGGGGGGCAACAGCCCCAGCATTTT. Encoded protein: CASSIGGQQPQHF. The complete variable domain, with remaining parts taken from reference TRBV11-1 and TRBJ1-5, reads EAEVAQSPRYKITEKSQAVAFWCDPISGHATLYWYRQILGQGPELLVQFQDESVVDDSQLPKDRFSAERLKGVDSTLKIQPAELGDSAMYLCASSIGGQQPQHFGDGTRLSIL.

The gene calls are TRBV20-1 and TRBJ2-7, with 8 positions matching TRBD1. CDR3 length: 15 residues. Germline V gives CDR1 DFQATT, CDR2 SNEGSKA (reference sequence). Trimming took 5 bases from V and 4 from J; bases not matched to a gene: 13. CDR3 region: CSAPGVQGAKYEQYF. CDR3 in DNA: TGCAGTGCTCCTGGGGTCCAGGGGGCGAAGTACGAGCAGTACTTC.

The chain couples TRBV20-1 to TRBJ2-1, with 13 nucleotides matching TRBD2. Trimming cost V 3 bases and J 9 bases; bases outside gene matches: 5. Looked up from germline, CDR1 is DFQATT and CDR2 is SNEGSKA (reference sequence). The CDR3 covers 14 residues. The CDR3 here is CSASRTSGSPEQFF. CDR3 nucleotides: TGCAGTGCTAGCAGGACTAGCGGGAGCCCTGAGCAGTTCTTC.

The chain uses TRBV7-9 and TRBJ2-2; maybe TRBD2 (5 bases). V gave up 4 bases and J gave up 0 bases, with 15 bases separating them. Germline CDR1 is SEHNR and CDR2 is FQNEAQ (reference sequence). The CDR3 runs 17 residues. The CDR3: CASSSRPAASNTGELFF. Written as DNA, the CDR3 is TGTGCCAGCAGCTCCAGACCAGCGGCCTCGAACACCGGGGAGCTGTTTTTT.

The V gene is TRBV12-3 or TRBV12-4, the J gene TRBJ2-1; the D is unclear. With 1 base removed from V and 0 bases from J, the gap between germline ends came to 10 bases. CDR3 length: 16 residues. The DNA for the CDR3 is TGTGCCAGCAGTTTAGTCGCTATCTCCTCCTACAATGAGCAGTTCTTC. This gives the protein CASSLVAISSYNEQFF.